Included here is one T cell receptor beta chain sequence, with context. Antigen unknown. 13 Jbeta primers and 60 Vbeta primers were used for the PCR. Produced via immunoSEQ multiplex PCR; TCRdb's table is partial and in-frame only. Among just under 95,000 clones listed, roughly 80% were seen once. This entry is derived from a study of cytomegalovirus exposure and HLA in healthy donors. Overall study context: For the approximately 400 genotyped donors, roughly 81% fell within the Caucasian-associated ancestry cluster.

This CDR3 has 15 residues. In germline, CDR1 is GTSNPN, CDR2 SVGIG (reference sequence). V shed 2 bases, J shed 2 bases, and the junction held 5 bases outside the gene matches. Findings and caveats of the study: Reported findings show TCR beta sequences accurately forecast HLA-A and HLA-B alleles in most subjects. Sequencing depth roughly uniform across donors was assumed in presence/absence analyses.

The source material was PBMCs. The gene calls are TRBV30 and TRBJ1-2, with 10 bases aligning to TRBD1. The TCR originated in a man aged 50 to 59 in good health and CMV-seropositive. The DNA for the CDR3 is TGTGCCTGGAGTAGGGACAGGGGAGCAAACTATGGCTACACCTTC. It translates to CAWSRDRGANYGYTF.